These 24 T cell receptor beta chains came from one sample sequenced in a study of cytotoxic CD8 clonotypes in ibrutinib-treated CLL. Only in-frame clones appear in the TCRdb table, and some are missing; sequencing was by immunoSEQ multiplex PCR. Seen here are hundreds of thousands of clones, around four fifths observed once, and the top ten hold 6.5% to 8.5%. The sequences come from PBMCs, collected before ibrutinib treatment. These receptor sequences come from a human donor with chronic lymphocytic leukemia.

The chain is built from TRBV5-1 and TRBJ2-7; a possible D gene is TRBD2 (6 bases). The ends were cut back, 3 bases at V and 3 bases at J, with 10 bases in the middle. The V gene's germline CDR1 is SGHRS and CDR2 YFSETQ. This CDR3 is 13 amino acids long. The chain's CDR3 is CASSSGLYYEQYF. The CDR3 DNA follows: TGCGCCAGCAGCTCGGGACTTTACTACGAGCAGTACTTC.

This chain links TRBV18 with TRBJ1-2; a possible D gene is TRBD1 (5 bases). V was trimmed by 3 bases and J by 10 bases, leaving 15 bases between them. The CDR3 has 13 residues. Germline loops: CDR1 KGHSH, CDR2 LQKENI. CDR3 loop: CASSPRDAAVYTF. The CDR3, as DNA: TGTGCCAGCTCACCCCGGGACGCAGCCGTCTACACCTTC.

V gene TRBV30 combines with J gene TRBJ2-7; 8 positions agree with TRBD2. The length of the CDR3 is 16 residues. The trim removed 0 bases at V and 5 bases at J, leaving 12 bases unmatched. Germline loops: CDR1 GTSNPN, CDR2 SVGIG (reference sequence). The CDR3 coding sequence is TGTGCCTGGAGTGTTCGGCGGGAGGTCCCTGAAGACGAGCAGTACTTC. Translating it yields CAWSVRREVPEDEQYF. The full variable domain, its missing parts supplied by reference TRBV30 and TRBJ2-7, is SQTIHQWPATLVQPVGSPLSLECTVEGTSNPNLYWYRQAAGRGLQLLFYSVGIGQISSEVPQNLSASRPQDRQFILSSKKLLLSDSGFYLCAWSVRREVPEDEQYFGPGTRLTVT.

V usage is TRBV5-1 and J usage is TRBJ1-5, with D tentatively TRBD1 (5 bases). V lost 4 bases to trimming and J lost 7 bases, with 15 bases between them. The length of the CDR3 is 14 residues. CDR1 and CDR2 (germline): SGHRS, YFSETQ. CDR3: CASSPDSIGQPQHF. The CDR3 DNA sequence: TGCGCCAGCAGCCCTGACAGTATCGGCCAGCCCCAGCATTTT.

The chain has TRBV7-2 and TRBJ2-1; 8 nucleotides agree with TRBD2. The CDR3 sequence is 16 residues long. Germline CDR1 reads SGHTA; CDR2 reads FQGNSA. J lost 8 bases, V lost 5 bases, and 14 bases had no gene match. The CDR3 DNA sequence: TGTGCCAGCAGCCCCGGTGTACGAGCGGGAGTCCATGAGCAGTTCTTC. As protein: CASSPGVRAGVHEQFF.

The CDR3 sequence is CASTESGFNGELFF. CDR3 DNA: TGCGCCAGCACAGAATCAGGATTCAACGGGGAGCTGTTTTTT. The chain has TRBV5-1 and TRBJ2-2, with D unclear. The CDR3 is made up of 14 amino acids. CDR1 and CDR2 (germline): SGHRS, YFSETQ. V dropped 6 bases and J dropped 7 bases, with 16 bases sitting between them.

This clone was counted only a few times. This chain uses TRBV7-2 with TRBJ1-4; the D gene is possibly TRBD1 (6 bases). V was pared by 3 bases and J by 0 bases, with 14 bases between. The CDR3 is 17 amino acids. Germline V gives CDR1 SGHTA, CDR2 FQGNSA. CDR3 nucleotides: TGTGCCAGCAGCTTGGCAGGGGCGTTCGCAACTAATGAAAAACTGTTTTTT. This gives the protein CASSLAGAFATNEKLFF. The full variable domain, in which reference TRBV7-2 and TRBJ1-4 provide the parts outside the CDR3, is GAGVSQSPSNKVTEKGKDVELRCDPISGHTALYWYRQSLGQGLEFLIYFQGNSAPDKSGLPSDRFSAERTGGSVSTLTIQRTQQEDSAVYLCASSLAGAFATNEKLFFGSGTQLSVL.

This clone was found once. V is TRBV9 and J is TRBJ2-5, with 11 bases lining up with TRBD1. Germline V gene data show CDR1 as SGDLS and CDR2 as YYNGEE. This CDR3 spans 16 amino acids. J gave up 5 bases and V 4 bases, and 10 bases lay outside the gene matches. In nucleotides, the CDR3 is TGTGCCAGCAGCTTACAGGACAGGGGGCCTCGGGAGACCCAGTACTTC. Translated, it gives CASSLQDRGPRETQYF.

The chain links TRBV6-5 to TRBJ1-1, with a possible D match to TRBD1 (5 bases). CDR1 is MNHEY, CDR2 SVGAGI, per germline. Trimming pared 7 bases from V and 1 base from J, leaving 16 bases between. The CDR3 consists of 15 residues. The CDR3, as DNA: TGTGCCAGCAAGCCAGGGTTAGGTTGGAACACTGAAGCTTTCTTT. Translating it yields CASKPGLGWNTEAFF.

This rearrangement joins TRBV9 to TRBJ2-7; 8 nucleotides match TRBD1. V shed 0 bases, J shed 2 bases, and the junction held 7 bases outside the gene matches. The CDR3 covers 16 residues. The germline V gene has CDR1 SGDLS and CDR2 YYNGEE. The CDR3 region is CASSVDLRTGTYEQYF. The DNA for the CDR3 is TGTGCCAGCAGCGTAGATTTAAGGACAGGGACCTACGAGCAGTACTTC.

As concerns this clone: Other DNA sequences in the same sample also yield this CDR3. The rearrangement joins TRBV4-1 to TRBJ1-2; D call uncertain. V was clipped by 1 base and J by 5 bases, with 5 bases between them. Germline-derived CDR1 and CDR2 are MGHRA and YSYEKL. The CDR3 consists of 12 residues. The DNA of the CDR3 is TGCGCCAGCAGCCAAGGGACTTATGGCTACACCTTC. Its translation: CASSQGTYGYTF.

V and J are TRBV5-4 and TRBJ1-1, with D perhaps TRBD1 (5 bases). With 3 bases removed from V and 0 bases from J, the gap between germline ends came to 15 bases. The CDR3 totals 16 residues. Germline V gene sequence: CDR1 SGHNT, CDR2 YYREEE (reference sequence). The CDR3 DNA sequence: TGTGCCAGCAGCTCAAACCGACAGTACATGAACACTGAAGCTTTCTTT. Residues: CASSSNRQYMNTEAFF. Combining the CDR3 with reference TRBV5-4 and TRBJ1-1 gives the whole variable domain ETGVTQSPTHLIKTRGQQVTLRCSSQSGHNTVSWYQQALGQGPQFIFQYYREEENGRGNFPPRFSGLQFPNYSSELNVNALELDDSALYLCASSSNRQYMNTEAFFGQGTRLTVV.

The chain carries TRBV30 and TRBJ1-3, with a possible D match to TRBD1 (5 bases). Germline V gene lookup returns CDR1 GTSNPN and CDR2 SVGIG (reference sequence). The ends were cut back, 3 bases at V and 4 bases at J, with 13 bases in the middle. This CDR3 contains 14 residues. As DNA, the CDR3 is TGTGCCTGGAGCCCCGGGGGGAAAGGAAACACCATATATTTT. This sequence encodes CAWSPGGKGNTIYF.

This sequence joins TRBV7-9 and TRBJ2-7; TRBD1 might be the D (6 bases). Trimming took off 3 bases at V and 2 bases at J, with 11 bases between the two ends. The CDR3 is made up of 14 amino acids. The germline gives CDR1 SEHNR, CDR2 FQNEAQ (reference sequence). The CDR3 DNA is TGTGCCAGCAGCTTGACAGGCTACACCTACGAGCAGTACTTC. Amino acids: CASSLTGYTYEQYF.

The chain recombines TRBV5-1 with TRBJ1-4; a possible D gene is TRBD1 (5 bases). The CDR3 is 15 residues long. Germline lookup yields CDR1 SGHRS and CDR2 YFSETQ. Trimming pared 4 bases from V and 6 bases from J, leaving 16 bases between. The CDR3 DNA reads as TGCGCCAGCAGCCTCGGGACTGGGCGGGATGAAAAACTGTTTTTT. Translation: CASSLGTGRDEKLFF.

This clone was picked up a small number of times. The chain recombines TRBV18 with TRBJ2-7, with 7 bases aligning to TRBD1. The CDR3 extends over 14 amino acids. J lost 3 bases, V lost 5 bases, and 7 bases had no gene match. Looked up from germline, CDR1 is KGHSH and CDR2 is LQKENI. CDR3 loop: CASSTTGDHYEQYF. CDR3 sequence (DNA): TGTGCCAGCTCAACTACAGGGGACCACTACGAGCAGTACTTC.

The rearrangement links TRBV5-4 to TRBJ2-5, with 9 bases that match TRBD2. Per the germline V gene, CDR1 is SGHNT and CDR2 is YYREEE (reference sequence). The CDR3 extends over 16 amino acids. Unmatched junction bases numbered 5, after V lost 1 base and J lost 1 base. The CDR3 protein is CASSLPGLASQETQYF. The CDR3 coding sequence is TGTGCCAGCAGCTTGCCGGGACTAGCATCCCAAGAGACCCAGTACTTC.

DNA for the CDR3: TGTGCCAGCAGCCCCATTAGGGACACCGGGGAGCTGTTTTTT. Protein product: CASSPIRDTGELFF. This chain links TRBV7-7 with TRBJ2-2; no definite D call. Looked up from germline, CDR1 is SSHAT and CDR2 is FNYEAQ (reference sequence). V lost 5 bases and J lost 3, with 10 bases in between. CDR3 length: 14 residues.

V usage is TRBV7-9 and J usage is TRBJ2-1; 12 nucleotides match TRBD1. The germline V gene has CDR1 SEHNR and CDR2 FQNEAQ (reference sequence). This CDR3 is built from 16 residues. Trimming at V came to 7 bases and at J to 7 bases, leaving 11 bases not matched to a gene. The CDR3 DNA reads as TGTGCCAGCAAAACCCGCCGGGACAGGGGGCCGAATGAGCAGTTCTTC. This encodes CASKTRRDRGPNEQFF.

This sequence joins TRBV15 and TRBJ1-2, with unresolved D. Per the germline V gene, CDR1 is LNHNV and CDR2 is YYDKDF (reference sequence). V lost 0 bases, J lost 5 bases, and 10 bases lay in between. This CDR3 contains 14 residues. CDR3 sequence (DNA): TGTGCCACCAGCAGAGACAGAAACCGATATGGCTACACCTTC. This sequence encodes CATSRDRNRYGYTF.

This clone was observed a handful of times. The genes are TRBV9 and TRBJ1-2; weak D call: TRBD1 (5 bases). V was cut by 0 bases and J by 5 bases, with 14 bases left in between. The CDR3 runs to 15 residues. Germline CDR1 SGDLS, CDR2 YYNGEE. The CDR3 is CASSVDPRGPYGYTF. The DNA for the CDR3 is TGTGCCAGCAGCGTAGACCCCCGGGGCCCGTATGGCTACACCTTC. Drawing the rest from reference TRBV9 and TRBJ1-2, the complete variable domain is DSGVTQTPKHLITATGQRVTLRCSPRSGDLSVYWYQQSLDQGLQFLIQYYNGEERAKGNILERFSAQQFPDLHSELNLSSLELGDSALYFCASSVDPRGPYGYTFGSGTRLTVV.

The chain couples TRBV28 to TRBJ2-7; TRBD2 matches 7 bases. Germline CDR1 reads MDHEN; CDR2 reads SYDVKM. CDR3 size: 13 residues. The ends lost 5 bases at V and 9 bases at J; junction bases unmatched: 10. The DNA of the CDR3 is TGTGCCAGCAGTCGCGGGGGTCTAGGGGTGCAGTACTTC. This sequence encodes CASSRGGLGVQYF.

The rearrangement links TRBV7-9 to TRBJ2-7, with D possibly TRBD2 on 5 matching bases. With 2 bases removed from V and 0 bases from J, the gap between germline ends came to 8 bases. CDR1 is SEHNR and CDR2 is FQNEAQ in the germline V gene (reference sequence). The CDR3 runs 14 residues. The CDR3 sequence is CASSLLGNSYEQYF. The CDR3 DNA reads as TGTGCCAGCAGCTTACTCGGGAACTCCTACGAGCAGTACTTC.

The CDR3 DNA sequence: TGTGCCAGCAGCCCAAGTGCACAGGGCACTGAAGCTTTCTTT. Encoded protein: CASSPSAQGTEAFF. This chain joins TRBV11-2 and TRBJ1-1, with D possibly matching TRBD1 (6 bases). The V end lost 5 bases, the J end lost 4 bases, and 14 bases lay between the germline ends. The CDR3 runs 14 residues. CDR1 and CDR2 from the germline V gene are SGHAT and FQNNGV.